This T cell receptor beta chain was documented in a study of blood T cell repertoires in COVID-19. Repertoires were generated with immunoSEQ multiplex PCR, while TCRdb's copy carries only in-frame clones and drops some. The sample holds 20,000 to 30,000 clones, nearly 90% seen once. Per the germline V gene, CDR1 is SGHAT and CDR2 is FQNNGV. This CDR3 comprises 16 residues. Trimming took off 2 bases at V and 7 bases at J, with 18 bases between the two ends. The rearrangement joins TRBV11-2 to TRBJ2-1, with D perhaps TRBD2 (6 bases). Sequencing input: peripheral blood. The receptor's source is a woman in her fifties or sixties with active COVID-19. The CDR3 here is CASSLSRGPGGNEQFF. DNA for the CDR3: TGTGCCAGCAGCTTAAGTCGAGGGCCCGGGGGAAATGAGCAGTTCTTC.